This T cell receptor beta chain derives from a study of identical twins. Study results and limitations: Weaker excess twin sharing was seen among beta out-of-frame sequences. Not following the same donors, the study drew its conclusions from cross-sectional statistical analysis.

With regard to this clonotype: Its specificity is unknown.

Healthy Caucasians supplied all donations. A universal primer site was added by template switching, and unique molecular identifiers were carried by the cDNA. TCRdb independently ran MiXCR on the 5' RACE reads; one entry per CDR3 protein. The sample consists of hundreds of thousands of distinct CDR3 sequences, 5.5% to 7% of them appearing once. This CDR3 contains 11 residues. Germline-derived CDR1 and CDR2 are WNHNN and SYGVQD (reference sequence). Germline trimming cut 8 bases from V and 8 bases from J; bases unmatched to any gene: 3. This sample also belongs to another study, concerning yellow fever vaccine responses in identical twins.

The receptor's source is a woman under 30 in good health. Sequenced material: memory (CD45RO+) T cells sorted from blood. The V and J genes are TRBV10-1 and TRBJ2-1; TRBD1 aligns across 7 bases. For the CDR3, the DNA is TGCGCCAGCCCAGGGACAGATGAGCAGTTCTTC. Encoded protein: CASPGTDEQFF.